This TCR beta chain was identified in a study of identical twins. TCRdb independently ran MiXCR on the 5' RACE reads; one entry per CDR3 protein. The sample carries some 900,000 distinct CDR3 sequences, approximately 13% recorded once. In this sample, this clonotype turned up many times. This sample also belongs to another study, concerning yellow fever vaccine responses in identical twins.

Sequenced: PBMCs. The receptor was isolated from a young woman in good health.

The CDR3 DNA follows: TGTGCCTTTGGCGGGGAAGAGACCCAGTACTTC. Translated, it gives CAFGGEETQYF. V gene TRBV7-9 combines with J gene TRBJ2-5; D is perhaps TRBD2 (6 bases). V lost 11 bases and J lost 3, with 10 bases in between. The CDR3 spans 11 residues. Germline-derived CDR1 and CDR2 are SEHNR and FQNEAQ (reference sequence).